One and the same sample provided the 20 T cell receptor beta chains below, sequenced in a study of shared clonotypes between healthy human individuals. Repertoires were generated with immunoSEQ multiplex PCR, while TCRdb's copy carries only in-frame clones and drops some. The table includes more than 1,200,000 clones, 97% to 99% detected once. Sequencing was performed on naive CD4+ T cells sorted from blood. Subset noted: CD45RA+ positively selected. Every receptor here comes from a man aged 25-45 years in good health.

This clone has a handful of counts. This CDR3 is also generated by other DNA sequences in the sample. The chain combines TRBV18 with TRBJ2-3; D is ambiguous. Germline V gene data show CDR1 as KGHSH and CDR2 as LQKENI. The CDR3 runs to 12 residues. V was cut by 3 bases and J by 4 bases, with 5 bases left in between. This CDR3 is CASSPSADTQYF. In nucleotides, the CDR3 is TGTGCCAGCTCACCCTCGGCAGATACGCAGTATTTT.

This chain joins TRBV19 and TRBJ1-1, with 7 positions matching TRBD1. V lost 6 bases to trimming and J lost 4 bases; unmatched junction nucleotides: 11. The V gene's germline CDR1 is LNHDA and CDR2 SQIVND (reference sequence). CDR3 length: 15 residues. In DNA, the CDR3 is TGTGCCAGTAGCCACTACGACAGGGTCGCCACTGAAGCTTTCTTT. Its protein product is CASSHYDRVATEAFF.

This clone was recorded once. The rearrangement uses TRBV27 and TRBJ2-1; 8 bases match TRBD2. V lost 5 bases to trimming and J lost 10 bases; unmatched junction nucleotides: 13. The CDR3 length is 15 residues. Germline lookup yields CDR1 MNHEY and CDR2 SMNVEV (reference sequence). The CDR3 reads CASSRAGVTWEEQFF. CDR3 coding DNA: TGTGCCAGCAGTAGAGCGGGAGTGACGTGGGAGGAGCAGTTCTTC.

The rearrangement links TRBV2 to TRBJ2-7; D possibly corresponds to TRBD1 (6 bases). Trimming shortened V by 8 bases and J by 4 bases, and 12 bases separated the two germline ends. This CDR3 spans 12 amino acids. From germline, CDR1 is SNHLY and CDR2 FYNNEI. DNA of the CDR3: TGTGCCAGCGGCAGGGGTATTTACGAGCAGTACTTC. Translation: CASGRGIYEQYF.

The V call is TRBV6-5, the J call TRBJ1-2; D gene unclear. The CDR3 consists of 14 residues. V was pared by 2 bases and J by 4 bases, with 11 bases between. Germline V gene sequence: CDR1 MNHEY, CDR2 SVGAGI. CDR3 amino acids: CASSYGLLGYGYTF. Written as DNA, the CDR3 is TGTGCCAGCAGTTACGGTCTGCTTGGCTATGGCTACACCTTC.

The rearrangement joins TRBV18 to TRBJ1-1; D remains unclear. The CDR3 runs 15 residues. Germline loops: CDR1 KGHSH, CDR2 LQKENI. The germline V and J ends were trimmed by 2 bases and 10 bases, with 20 bases remaining between them. The CDR3 reads CASSPKDDRPLGAFF. CDR3 in DNA: TGTGCCAGCTCACCAAAGGATGACCGCCCCTTGGGAGCTTTCTTT.

This clone appeared a single time. This chain connects TRBV29-1 to TRBJ2-3, with TRBD2 matching over 16 bases. This CDR3 comprises 15 residues. With 7 bases clipped from V and 4 bases from J, the junction kept 5 bases outside the gene matches. The germline CDR1 and CDR2 sequences are SQVTM and ANQGSEA. Written as DNA, the CDR3 is TGCAGCGGGCAGGGACTAGCGGGAGGGGCAGATACGCAGTATTTT. Protein sequence: CSGQGLAGGADTQYF.

The V call is TRBV28, the J call TRBJ2-3; D gene ambiguous. The germline V gene encodes CDR1 MDHEN and CDR2 SYDVKM. V was shortened by 6 bases and J by 0 bases, with 10 bases between the two germline ends. The CDR3 has 14 amino acids. The CDR3 here is CASSPSLSTDTQYF. CDR3 in DNA: TGTGCCAGCAGCCCCTCGCTCAGCACAGATACGCAGTATTTT.

In regard to this clone: The sample contains more than one DNA sequence encoding this CDR3. The CDR3 coding sequence is TGTGCCAGCAGTTTTCGGGGCTACGAGCAGTACTTC. It encodes CASSFRGYEQYF. The chain links TRBV27 to TRBJ2-7; D is perhaps TRBD2 (5 bases). The CDR3 spans 12 residues. Germline-derived CDR1 and CDR2 are MNHEY and SMNVEV (reference sequence). Between the trimmed V and J ends, which lost 3 bases and 3 bases, there was a span of 6 bases.

The table lists this clone with a count of one. V usage is TRBV9 and J usage is TRBJ2-7, with 10 bases that match TRBD1. Unmatched junction bases numbered 5, after V lost 4 bases and J lost 4 bases. CDR1 and CDR2 (germline): SGDLS, YYNGEE. The CDR3 loop spans 14 amino acids. Written as DNA, the CDR3 is TGTGCCAGCAGCCCCCGACAGGGGGCTTACGAGCAGTACTTC. Amino acid sequence: CASSPRQGAYEQYF.

J is TRBJ2-2 and V is TRBV5-4; D remains ambiguous. Germline loops: CDR1 SGHNT, CDR2 YYREEE (reference sequence). CDR3 length equals 17 residues. V lost 4 bases and J 3 bases, leaving 19 bases between the germline ends. CDR3 sequence: CASSAATNPRDTGELFF. The CDR3 region has the DNA TGTGCCAGCAGCGCAGCTACCAACCCAAGAGACACCGGGGAGCTGTTTTTT. Full variable domain (rest looked up from reference TRBV5-4 and TRBJ2-2): ETGVTQSPTHLIKTRGQQVTLRCSSQSGHNTVSWYQQALGQGPQFIFQYYREEENGRGNFPPRFSGLQFPNYSSELNVNALELDDSALYLCASSAATNPRDTGELFFGEGSRLTVL.

This clone was seen only once. The chain recombines TRBV16 with TRBJ1-5, with D perhaps TRBD1 (6 bases). CDR1 KGHSY and CDR2 FQNENV come from the germline V gene. CDR3 size: 17 residues. With 3 bases removed from V and 1 base from J, the gap between germline ends came to 16 bases. CDR3 DNA: TGTGCCAGCAGCCACATCCCCCGGGACATCAGCAATCAGCCCCAGCATTTT. Translation: CASSHIPRDISNQPQHF.

This chain connects TRBV28 to TRBJ2-7, with D maybe TRBD2 (6 bases). The V end lost 3 bases, the J end lost 2 bases, and 8 bases lay between the germline ends. Germline lookup yields CDR1 MDHEN and CDR2 SYDVKM. The CDR3 is 13 amino acids. The CDR3 loop is CASSLREPYEQYF. The CDR3 DNA reads as TGTGCCAGCAGTTTGCGGGAACCCTACGAGCAGTACTTC. Full variable domain (outside the CDR3, taken from reference TRBV28 and TRBJ2-7): DVKVTQSSRYLVKRTGEKVFLECVQDMDHENMFWYRQDPGLGLRLIYFSYDVKMKEKGDIPEGYSVSREKKERFSLILESASTNQTSMYLCASSLREPYEQYFGPGTRLTVT.

The chain uses TRBV5-1 and TRBJ2-7; possibly TRBD1 or TRBD2 for D (5 bases each). The ends were cut back, 4 bases at V and 2 bases at J, with 13 bases in the middle. The CDR3 loop spans 14 amino acids. Looked up from germline, CDR1 is SGHRS and CDR2 is YFSETQ. The chain's CDR3 is CASSHRDGTYEQYF. The CDR3 region has the DNA TGCGCCAGCAGCCACCGGGACGGCACCTACGAGCAGTACTTC.

The chain combines TRBV18 with TRBJ1-4; D perhaps matches TRBD1 (5 bases). CDR1 and CDR2 (germline): KGHSH, LQKENI. Trimming left V 1 base short and J 6 bases short, with 12 bases between. The length of the CDR3 is 15 residues. The CDR3 here is CASSPRGSADEKLFF. The DNA for the CDR3 is TGTGCCAGCTCACCACGGGGGTCAGCCGATGAAAAACTGTTTTTT.

The V gene is TRBV7-2, the J gene TRBJ2-7; 11 bases line up with TRBD2. The J segment lost 4 bases and the V segment lost 1 base, leaving 3 bases of the junction unmatched. Germline loops: CDR1 SGHTA, CDR2 FQGNSA. This CDR3 spans 15 amino acids. The chain's CDR3 is CASSLVPSGGYEQYF. DNA of the CDR3: TGTGCCAGCAGCTTAGTCCCTAGCGGGGGGTACGAGCAGTACTTC.

V is TRBV6-5 and J is TRBJ2-3; D is uncertain. Per the germline V gene, CDR1 is MNHEY and CDR2 is SVGAGI. The CDR3 extends over 12 amino acids. The V end lost 6 bases, the J end lost 7 bases, and 11 bases lay between the germline ends. The CDR3 DNA is TGTGCCAGCAGCGCCGCTCCAAATACGCAGTATTTT. Translated, it gives CASSAAPNTQYF.

V usage is TRBV5-4 and J usage is TRBJ1-4; TRBD1 matches at 7 bases. Germline-derived CDR1 and CDR2 are SGHNT and YYREEE (reference sequence). The CDR3 is 14 amino acids. The V and J ends lost 4 bases and 12 bases, in that order; junction bases with no gene match: 12. CDR3 loop: CASSLDRELPQLFF. DNA of the CDR3: TGTGCCAGCAGCCTCGACAGGGAACTTCCTCAACTGTTTTTT.

This clone was counted a single time. The junction departs from germline at one end; a sequencing error may be responsible. The V and J genes are TRBV11-2 and TRBJ2-5; 8 nucleotides match TRBD2. Germline values: CDR1 SGHAT, CDR2 FQNNGV. CDR3 length equals 15 residues. The CDR3 region is CASSFAGGSTEAQYF. CDR3 coding DNA: TGTGCCAGCAGCTTTGCGGGAGGTTCAACAGAGGCCCAGTACTTC.

V gene TRBV5-1 combines with J gene TRBJ1-4, with 10 nucleotides matching TRBD1. The CDR3 spans 15 residues. From germline, CDR1 is SGHRS and CDR2 YFSETQ. V trimming: 2 bases; J trimming: 8 bases; junction bases outside the gene matches: 6. Here the CDR3 DNA reads TGCGCCAGCAGCTTAACCGGGACAGGGGTGGAAAAACTGTTTTTT. The encoded protein is CASSLTGTGVEKLFF.